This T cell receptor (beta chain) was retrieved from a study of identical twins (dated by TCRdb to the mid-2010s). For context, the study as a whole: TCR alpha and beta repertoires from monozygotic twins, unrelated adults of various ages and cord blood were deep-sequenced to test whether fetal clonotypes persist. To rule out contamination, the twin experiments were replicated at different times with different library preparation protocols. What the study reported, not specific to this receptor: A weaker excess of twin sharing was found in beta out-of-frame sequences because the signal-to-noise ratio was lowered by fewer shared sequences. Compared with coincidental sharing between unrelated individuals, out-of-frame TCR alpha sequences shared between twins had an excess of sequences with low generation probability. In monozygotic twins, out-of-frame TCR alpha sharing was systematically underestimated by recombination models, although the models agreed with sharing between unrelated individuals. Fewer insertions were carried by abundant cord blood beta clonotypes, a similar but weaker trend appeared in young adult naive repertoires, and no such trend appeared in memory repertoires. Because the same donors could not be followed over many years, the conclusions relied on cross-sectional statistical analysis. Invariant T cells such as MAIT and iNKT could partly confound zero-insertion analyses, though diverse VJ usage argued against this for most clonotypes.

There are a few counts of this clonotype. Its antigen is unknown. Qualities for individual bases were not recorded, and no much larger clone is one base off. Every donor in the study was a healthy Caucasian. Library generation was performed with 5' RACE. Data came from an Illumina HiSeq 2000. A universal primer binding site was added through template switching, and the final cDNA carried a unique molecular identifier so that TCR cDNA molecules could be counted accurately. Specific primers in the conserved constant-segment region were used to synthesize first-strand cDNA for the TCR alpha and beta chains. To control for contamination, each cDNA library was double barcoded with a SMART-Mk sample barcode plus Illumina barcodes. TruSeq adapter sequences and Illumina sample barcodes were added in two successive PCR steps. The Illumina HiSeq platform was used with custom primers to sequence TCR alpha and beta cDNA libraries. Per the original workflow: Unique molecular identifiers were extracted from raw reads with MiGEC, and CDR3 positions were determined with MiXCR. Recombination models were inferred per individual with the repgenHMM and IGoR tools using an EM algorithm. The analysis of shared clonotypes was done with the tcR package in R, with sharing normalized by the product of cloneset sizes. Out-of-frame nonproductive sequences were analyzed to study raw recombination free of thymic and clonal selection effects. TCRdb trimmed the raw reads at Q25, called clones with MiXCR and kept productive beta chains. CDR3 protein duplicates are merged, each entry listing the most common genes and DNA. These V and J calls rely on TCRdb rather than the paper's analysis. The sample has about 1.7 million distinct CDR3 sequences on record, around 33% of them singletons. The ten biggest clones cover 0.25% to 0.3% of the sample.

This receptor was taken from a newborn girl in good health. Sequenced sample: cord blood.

The DNA is as follows: TGTGCCAGCAGCGGGGGGCGCGGTATTACGAGTGGCTACACCTTC. Its translation reads: CASSGGRGITSGYTF. This receptor chain uses TRBV5-6 and TRBJ1-2; the best D guess is TRBD1, with 6 bases matching. V loses 4 bases, J loses 7 bases, and the germline ends lie 20 bases apart. The CDR1 and CDR2 encoded by the germline V gene are SGHDT and YYEEEE. The CDR3 holds 15 amino acids from the cysteine to the phenylalanine. The only DNA kept is the CDR3, 45 bases in frame from the first base. Where the CDR3 stops, the reference TRBV5-6 and TRBJ1-2 genes take over; the full variable domain is DAGVTQSPTHLIKTRGQQVTLRCSPKSGHDTVSWYQQALGQGPQFIFQYYEEEERQRGNFPDRFSGHQFPNYSSELNVNALLLGDSALYLCASSGGRGITSGYTFGSGTRLTVV.